Given below is one T cell receptor (beta chain) in context. The antigen is undetermined. The data originate from a study of cytomegalovirus exposure and HLA in healthy donors. Study-wide results and caveats: A link between a missense DCLRE1C variant and TCR beta V- and J-gene trimming emerged from a later analysis. Fewer N-insertions than the roughly 670-donor mean were reportedly shown by an Asian-associated ancestry cluster in a later analysis. Donor immune exposure was known only as CMV serostatus.

The junction had 8 bases not matched to a gene; V was cut back by 3 bases and J by 5 bases. Germline values: CDR1 MRHNA, CDR2 SNTAGT. The CDR3 runs 15 residues. These donors, healthy bone marrow donors, were studied. PCR was performed using 60 Vbeta and 13 Jbeta primers. Generated by immunoSEQ multiplex PCR, the TCRdb table keeps only in-frame clones and is missing some. Of approximately 80,000 clones listed, under 85% are singletons. The TCR was taken from a woman aged 35 to 49 in good health and CMV-seropositive. The chain joins TRBV6-4 to TRBJ2-7, with 9 bases identical to TRBD1. Sequencing input: PBMCs. The CDR3 loop reads CASSETGQGLNEQYF. The CDR3 nucleotides are TGTGCCAGCAGTGAGACCGGACAGGGGCTCAACGAGCAGTACTTC.